These 2 T cell receptor beta chains were all obtained from the same sample, sequenced in a study of early T cells in non-severe SARS-CoV-2 infection. A single record per CDR3 protein comes from TCRdb applying MiXCR to the 5' RACE reads. The data show under 45,000 distinct CDR3 sequences, approximately 8.7% seen once. The sequencing here drew on whole blood, taken at baseline. All receptors derive from an adult who was a healthcare worker with PCR-confirmed SARS-CoV-2 infection or an uninfected control (not recorded which).

The rearrangement links TRBV6-5 to TRBJ1-2; D is unclear. Germline V gene sequence: CDR1 MNHEY, CDR2 SVGAGI. Trimming shortened V by 6 bases and J by 4 bases, and 12 bases separated the two germline ends. This CDR3 region has 13 residues. The DNA for the CDR3 is TGTGCCAGCAGCCTGGCAGTGGGCTATGGCTACACCTTC. As protein: CASSLAVGYGYTF.

CDR3 in amino acids: CASSQDEGTYEQYF. The CDR3 region has the DNA TGCGCCAGCAGCCAAGATGAAGGGACCTACGAGCAGTACTTC. The J gene is TRBJ2-7, the V gene TRBV4-3; no reliable D call. This CDR3 region has 14 residues. Germline V CDR1 and CDR2: LGHNA, YSLEER. Between the trimmed V and J ends, which lost 0 bases and 2 bases, there was a span of 8 bases.